Shown below are 24 T cell receptor beta chains from a single sample sequenced in a study of shared clonotypes between healthy human individuals. CD45RO-negative CD8 cells positively selected for CCR7 made up the naive population, which excluded terminally differentiated effector memory CD45RA+ cells. The table came from immunoSEQ multiplex PCR; TCRdb's copy has only in-frame clones and leaves some out. This sample has around 700,000 clones, with approximately 90% found just once. The material sequenced was naive CD8+ T cells sorted from blood. The receptors shown here come from a man aged 25-40 years in good health.

The rearrangement uses TRBV23-1 and TRBJ2-7; D is ambiguous. TRBV23-1 carries the ORF label, with uncertain function. With 4 bases removed from V and 7 bases from J, the gap between germline ends came to 11 bases. The CDR3 is 12 amino acids. The CDR3 here is CASSPRSGEQYF. In nucleotides, the CDR3 is TGCGCCAGCAGTCCAAGGTCCGGTGAGCAGTACTTC.

The chain joins TRBV11-2 to TRBJ2-5; 10 nucleotides line up with TRBD1. The V and J ends lost 1 base and 3 bases, in that order; junction bases with no gene match: 5. Germline-derived CDR1 and CDR2 are SGHAT and FQNNGV. The CDR3 runs to 16 residues. The CDR3 loop reads CASSLGTGGYEETQYF. In DNA form, the CDR3 reads TGTGCCAGCAGCTTAGGGACAGGGGGTTACGAAGAGACCCAGTACTTC.

There are a few counts of this clone. Distinct nucleotide sequences in the sample also encode this CDR3. The V and J genes are TRBV6-5 and TRBJ1-1; no reliable D call. CDR3 size: 13 residues. V was pared by 0 bases and J by 2 bases, with 4 bases between. In germline, CDR1 is MNHEY, CDR2 SVGAGI. The CDR3 DNA is TGTGCCAGCAGTTACTCTACTAACACTGAAGCTTTCTTT. Its translation: CASSYSTNTEAFF.

The V and J genes are TRBV18 and TRBJ2-3, with D unclear. V dropped 0 bases and J dropped 4 bases, with 8 bases sitting between them. Germline V gene sequence: CDR1 KGHSH, CDR2 LQKENI. This CDR3 region has 14 residues. DNA for the CDR3: TGTGCCAGCTCACCACCACGGTCGGCAGATACGCAGTATTTT. This translates into CASSPPRSADTQYF.

The chain joins TRBV25-1 to TRBJ2-7, with 9 positions matching TRBD2. The ends lost 4 bases at V and 3 bases at J; junction bases unmatched: 4. CDR1 is MGHDK, CDR2 SYGVNS, per germline. The CDR3 loop spans 14 amino acids. The CDR3 loop reads CASSGGLAVYEQYF. In DNA form, the CDR3 reads TGTGCCAGCAGTGGGGGACTAGCCGTCTACGAGCAGTACTTC.

The chain combines TRBV27 with TRBJ2-2, with D perhaps being TRBD1 or TRBD2 (5 bases each). V lost 4 bases and J 1 base, leaving 10 bases between the germline ends. CDR1 and CDR2 (germline): MNHEY, SMNVEV (reference sequence). This CDR3 spans 15 amino acids. CDR3 nucleotides: TGTGCCAGCAGTTATCGGGGACGGAACACCGGGGAGCTGTTTTTT. Translating gives CASSYRGRNTGELFF.

The genes are TRBV19 and TRBJ2-3; D may be TRBD2 (6 bases). The CDR3 is 16 amino acids. Trimming took 4 bases from V and 4 from J, leaving 18 bases between them. Germline CDR1 and CDR2: LNHDA and SQIVND (reference sequence). The DNA of the CDR3 is TGTGCCAGTAGTACCTTAGCGGAGGCAGGGCCAGATACGCAGTATTTT. It specifies CASSTLAEAGPDTQYF. Using reference TRBV19 and TRBJ2-3 for the parts outside the CDR3, the full variable domain is DGGITQSPKYLFRKEGQNVTLSCEQNLNHDAMYWYRQDPGQGLRLIYYSQIVNDFQKGDIAEGYSVSREKKESFPLTVTSAQKNPTAFYLCASSTLAEAGPDTQYFGPGTRLTVL.

The gene calls are TRBV29-1 and TRBJ2-3, with D uncertain. V gave up 3 bases and J gave up 6 bases, with 13 bases separating them. The CDR3 consists of 13 residues. Germline-derived CDR1 and CDR2 are SQVTM and ANQGSEA. The CDR3 DNA reads as TGCAGCGTTGAGGGCTTCCTCCCGGATACGCAGTATTTT. Amino acid sequence: CSVEGFLPDTQYF.

The V call is TRBV27, the J call TRBJ1-1, with 10 nucleotides matching TRBD1. There are 14 residues in the CDR3. Trimming at V came to 2 bases and at J to 4 bases, leaving 1 base not matched to a gene. The germline V gene has CDR1 MNHEY and CDR2 SMNVEV (reference sequence). The CDR3 is CASSLRTGGTEAFF. CDR3 bases: TGTGCCAGCAGTTTAAGGACAGGGGGCACTGAAGCTTTCTTT.

V is TRBV2 and J is TRBJ2-3, with D tentatively TRBD2 (6 bases). The V and J ends lost 8 bases and 6 bases respectively, with 24 bases between them. Germline V lookup: CDR1 SNHLY, CDR2 FYNNEI. The CDR3 extends over 16 amino acids. The CDR3 reads CASPPSRDSIWDTQYF. DNA for the CDR3: TGTGCCAGCCCCCCAAGTCGGGACTCCATTTGGGATACGCAGTATTTT.

A few counts support this clone. Other DNA sequences within the sample encode an identical CDR3. The genes are TRBV27 and TRBJ1-1; no reliable D call. Germline V gene sequence: CDR1 MNHEY, CDR2 SMNVEV (reference sequence). The CDR3 totals 11 residues. V was clipped by 3 bases and J by 4 bases, with 3 bases between them. DNA for the CDR3: TGTGCCAGCAGTTTCGGCACTGAAGCTTTCTTT. Its translation is CASSFGTEAFF.

The chain combines TRBV2 with TRBJ2-7, with 14 bases identical to TRBD2. The CDR3 extends over 16 amino acids. The germline gives CDR1 SNHLY, CDR2 FYNNEI. J lost 5 bases, V lost 5 bases, and 8 bases had no gene match. The DNA for the CDR3 is TGTGCCAGCAGTAGCACCGGGACTAGCGGGAGTGACGAGCAGTACTTC. Its translation is CASSSTGTSGSDEQYF.

The chain links TRBV5-1 to TRBJ2-7; no clear D gene. Per the germline V gene, CDR1 is SGHRS and CDR2 is YFSETQ. CDR3 length equals 14 residues. V gave up 0 bases and J gave up 4 bases, with 11 bases separating them. CDR3 protein: CASSLVAETYEQYF. As DNA, the CDR3 is TGCGCCAGCAGCTTGGTAGCTGAAACTTACGAGCAGTACTTC.

This sequence joins TRBV15 and TRBJ2-2, with D maybe TRBD2 (5 bases). This CDR3 is 15 amino acids long. Trimming stripped 8 bases from V and 0 bases from J, with 13 bases between. From germline, CDR1 is LNHNV and CDR2 YYDKDF (reference sequence). The CDR3 DNA is TGTGCCACCCGCGGCCGGACTTCGAACACCGGGGAGCTGTTTTTT. Translating it yields CATRGRTSNTGELFF.

V gene TRBV29-1 combines with J gene TRBJ2-3; 7 bases are a match to TRBD2. The germline CDR1 and CDR2 sequences are SQVTM and ANQGSEA. This CDR3 is 14 amino acids long. V was pared by 4 bases and J by 1 base, with 5 bases of the junction left unmatched. CDR3 in amino acids: CSVVGREGTDTQYF. The DNA for the CDR3 is TGCAGCGTTGTTGGCCGGGAGGGCACAGATACGCAGTATTTT.

V usage is TRBV7-9 and J usage is TRBJ2-7; D gene ambiguous. Trimming removed 5 bases from V and 4 bases from J, with 12 bases in between. The CDR3 loop spans 13 amino acids. Germline V gene data show CDR1 as SEHNR and CDR2 as FQNEAQ (reference sequence). The CDR3 is CASSPLPRYEQYF. The CDR3 nucleotides are TGTGCCAGCAGCCCCCTCCCCCGATACGAGCAGTACTTC. The full variable domain, in which reference TRBV7-9 and TRBJ2-7 provide the parts outside the CDR3, is DTGVSQNPRHKITKRGQNVTFRCDPISEHNRLYWYRQTLGQGPEFLTYFQNEAQLEKSRLLSDRFSAERPKGSFSTLEIQRTEQGDSAMYLCASSPLPRYEQYFGPGTRLTVT.

The rearrangement links TRBV7-9 to TRBJ1-5, with D perhaps matching TRBD1 (5 bases). The V end lost 0 bases, the J end lost 0 bases, and 12 bases lay between the germline ends. This CDR3 region has 17 residues. Germline assignment: CDR1 SEHNR and CDR2 FQNEAQ (reference sequence). CDR3 nucleotide sequence: TGTGCCAGCAGCTTAGCGTTGGGGGATTATAGCAATCAGCCCCAGCATTTT. It encodes CASSLALGDYSNQPQHF. Together with reference TRBV7-9 and TRBJ1-5, the CDR3 gives the full variable domain: DTGVSQNPRHKITKRGQNVTFRCDPISEHNRLYWYRQTLGQGPEFLTYFQNEAQLEKSRLLSDRFSAERPKGSFSTLEIQRTEQGDSAMYLCASSLALGDYSNQPQHFGDGTRLSIL.

Concerning this clone itself: This CDR3 is also generated by other DNA sequences in the sample. This chain links TRBV27 with TRBJ2-7, with a tentative D call TRBD1 (5 bases). The germline CDR1 and CDR2 sequences are MNHEY and SMNVEV (reference sequence). This CDR3 is 13 amino acids long. V was clipped by 2 bases and J by 2 bases, with 7 bases between them. The CDR3 loop reads CASSLKQAYEQYF. DNA for the CDR3: TGTGCCAGCAGTTTAAAACAGGCCTACGAGCAGTACTTC.

This chain joins TRBV27 and TRBJ2-1; D is uncertain. V was pared by 4 bases and J by 7 bases, with 20 bases between. The CDR3 runs 16 residues. The V gene's germline CDR1 is MNHEY and CDR2 SMNVEV (reference sequence). The DNA of the CDR3 is TGTGCCAGCAGTTCACTCGTGGGGTCGATCTCGAATGAGCAGTTCTTC. Amino acid sequence: CASSSLVGSISNEQFF.

This chain links TRBV6-5 with TRBJ2-1; no reliable D call. Germline-derived CDR1 and CDR2 are MNHEY and SVGAGI. The CDR3 is 14 residues long. V was trimmed by 7 bases and J by 0 bases, leaving 10 bases between them. The chain's CDR3 is CASNPGSSYNEQFF. The CDR3 DNA follows: TGTGCCAGCAATCCAGGTAGCTCCTACAATGAGCAGTTCTTC.

The chain joins TRBV27 to TRBJ2-7, with TRBD2 matching over 11 bases. From germline, CDR1 is MNHEY and CDR2 SMNVEV (reference sequence). The V and J ends lost 4 bases and 1 base, in that order; junction bases with no gene match: 3. The CDR3 totals 15 residues. CDR3 DNA sequence: TGTGCCAGCAGTTCTCTAGCGGGAGGTTCCTACGAGCAGTACTTC. Translation gives CASSSLAGGSYEQYF.

The rearrangement joins TRBV7-9 to TRBJ1-3; D remains unclear. The CDR3 length is 13 residues. The germline V gene encodes CDR1 SEHNR and CDR2 FQNEAQ (reference sequence). Trimming cost V 4 bases and J 4 bases, with 8 bases left between them. The CDR3 sequence: CASSWPLGNTIYF. The CDR3 DNA follows: TGTGCCAGCAGCTGGCCCCTCGGAAACACCATATATTTT. The variable domain in full, with the rest retrieved from reference TRBV7-9 and TRBJ1-3, is DTGVSQNPRHKITKRGQNVTFRCDPISEHNRLYWYRQTLGQGPEFLTYFQNEAQLEKSRLLSDRFSAERPKGSFSTLEIQRTEQGDSAMYLCASSWPLGNTIYFGEGSWLTVV.

The genes are TRBV29-1 and TRBJ2-1, with 9 positions matching TRBD2. The junction had 11 bases not matched to a gene; V was cut back by 0 bases and J by 8 bases. This CDR3 is built from 16 residues. From germline, CDR1 is SQVTM and CDR2 ANQGSEA. Here the CDR3 DNA reads TGCAGCGTTGAAGAGACCGCGGGACTAGCCTTAGATGAGCAGTTCTTC. This gives the protein CSVEETAGLALDEQFF.

In its sample, this clone was seen once. This chain links TRBV6-5 with TRBJ2-1, with D perhaps matching TRBD1 (5 bases). Germline V lookup: CDR1 MNHEY, CDR2 SVGAGI. Trimming left V 0 bases short and J 3 bases short, with 9 bases between. The CDR3 covers 15 residues. In nucleotides, the CDR3 is TGTGCCAGCAGTTACTCGCAGGGCTACTACAATGAGCAGTTCTTC. Amino acid sequence: CASSYSQGYYNEQFF.